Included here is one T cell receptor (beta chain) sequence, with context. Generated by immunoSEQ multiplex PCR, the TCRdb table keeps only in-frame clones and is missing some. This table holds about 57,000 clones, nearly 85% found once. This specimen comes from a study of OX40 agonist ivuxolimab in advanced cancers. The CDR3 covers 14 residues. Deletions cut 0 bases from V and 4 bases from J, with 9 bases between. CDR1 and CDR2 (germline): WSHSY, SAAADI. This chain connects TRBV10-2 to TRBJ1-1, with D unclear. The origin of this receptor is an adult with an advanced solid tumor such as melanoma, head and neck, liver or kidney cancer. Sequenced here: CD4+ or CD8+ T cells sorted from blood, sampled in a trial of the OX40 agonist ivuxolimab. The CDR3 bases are TGCGCCAGCAGTGAGTCGGGCCGGATCACTGAAGCTTTCTTT. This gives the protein CASSESGRITEAFF.